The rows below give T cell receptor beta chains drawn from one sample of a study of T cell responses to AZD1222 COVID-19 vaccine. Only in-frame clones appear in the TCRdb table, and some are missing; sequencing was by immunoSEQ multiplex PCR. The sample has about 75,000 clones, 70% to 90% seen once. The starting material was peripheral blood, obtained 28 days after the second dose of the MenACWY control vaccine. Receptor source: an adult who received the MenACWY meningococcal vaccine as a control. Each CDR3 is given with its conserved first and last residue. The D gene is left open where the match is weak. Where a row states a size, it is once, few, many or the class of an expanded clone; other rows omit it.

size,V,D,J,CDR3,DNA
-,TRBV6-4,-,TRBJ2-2,CASRRENTGELFF,TGTGCCAGCAGACGGGAGAACACCGGGGAGCTGTTTTTT
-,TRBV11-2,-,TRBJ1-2,CASSLAGSAYGYTF,TGTGCCAGCAGCTTAGCTGGCAGCGCCTATGGCTACACCTTC
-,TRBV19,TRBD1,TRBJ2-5,CASSIDRQGAEETQYF,TGTGCCAGTAGTATTGATCGACAGGGGGCCGAAGAGACCCAGTACTTC
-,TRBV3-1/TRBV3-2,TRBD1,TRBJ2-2,CASSVRTGVNTGELFF,TGTGCCAGCAGCGTCCGGACAGGGGTGAACACCGGGGAGCTGTTTTTT
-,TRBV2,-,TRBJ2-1,CASLFLPDSSYNEQFF,TGTGCCAGCCTCTTTCTTCCCGACAGCTCCTACAATGAGCAGTTCTTC
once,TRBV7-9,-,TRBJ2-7,CASSSLTGSYEQYF,TGTGCCAGCAGCTCACTTACAGGCTCCTACGAGCAGTACTTC
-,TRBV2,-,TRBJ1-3,CASSEGGETGNTIYF,TGTGCCAGCAGTGAGGGTGGGGAAACTGGAAACACCATATATTTT
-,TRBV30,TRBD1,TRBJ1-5,CAWSRGGMSQPQHF,TGTGCCTGGAGCAGGGGGGGCATGAGTCAGCCCCAGCATTTT
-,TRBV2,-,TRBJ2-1,CASSEGGTALAQFF,TGTGCCAGCAGTGAAGGCGGGACAGCGCTGGCGCAGTTCTTC
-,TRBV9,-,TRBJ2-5,CASSVGAARQETQYF,TGTGCCAGCAGCGTAGGCGCGGCCCGCCAAGAGACCCAGTACTTC
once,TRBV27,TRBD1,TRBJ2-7,CASSSSGTGRREQYF,TGTGCCAGCAGTTCGTCCGGGACAGGACGTCGCGAGCAGTACTTC
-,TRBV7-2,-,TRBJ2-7,CASSQGTPQGSEQYF,TGTGCCAGCAGCCAGGGAACACCCCAGGGGAGCGAGCAGTACTTC
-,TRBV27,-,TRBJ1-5,CASSSWGGDNQPQHF,TGTGCCAGCAGTTCGTGGGGGGGAGACAATCAGCCCCAGCATTTT
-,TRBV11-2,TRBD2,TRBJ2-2,CASSLTLPGGRGELFF,TGTGCCAGCAGCTTAACCCTCCCGGGGGGAAGGGGGGAGCTGTTTTTT
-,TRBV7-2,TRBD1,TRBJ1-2,CASSGYRGDLYGYTF,TGTGCCAGCAGCGGATACAGGGGTGACCTCTATGGCTACACCTTC
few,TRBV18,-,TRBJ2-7,CASSPPPDPNPYEQYF,TGTGCCAGCTCACCACCTCCGGACCCCAACCCCTACGAGCAGTACTTC
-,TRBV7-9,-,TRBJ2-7,CASSSIRAVLVGEQYF,TGTGCCAGCAGCAGCATCAGGGCCGTTTTAGTGGGCGAGCAGTACTTC
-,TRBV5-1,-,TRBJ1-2,CASSQGQTDGYTF,TGCGCCAGCAGCCAAGGACAGACAGATGGCTACACCTTC
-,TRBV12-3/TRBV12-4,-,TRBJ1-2,CASSSGTNYGYTF,TGTGCCAGCAGTTCTGGGACTAACTATGGCTACACCTTC
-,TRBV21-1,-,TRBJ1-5,CASSKAPDREYSNQPQHF,TGTGCCAGCAGCAAAGCACCCGACAGAGAATATAGCAATCAGCCCCAGCATTTT
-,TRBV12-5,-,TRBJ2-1,CASGPLGDNEQFF,TGTGCTAGTGGTCCCCTCGGGGACAATGAGCAGTTCTTC
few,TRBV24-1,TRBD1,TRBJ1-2,CATSPPDRVGGYTF,TGTGCCACCAGTCCACCCGACAGGGTTGGAGGCTACACCTTC
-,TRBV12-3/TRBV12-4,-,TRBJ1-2,CASSIGTPGYTF,TGTGCCAGCAGTATCGGAACCCCTGGCTACACCTTC
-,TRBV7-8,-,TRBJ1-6,CASNLDGSGGNSPLHF,TGTGCCAGCAACCTTGACGGTTCAGGAGGGAATTCACCCCTCCACTTT
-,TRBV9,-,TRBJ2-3,CASSVAEGTQYF,TGTGCCAGCAGCGTAGCAGAAGGTACGCAGTATTTT
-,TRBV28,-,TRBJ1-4,CASSRRGNEKLFF,TGTGCCAGCAGTCGGCGGGGGAATGAAAAACTGTTTTTT
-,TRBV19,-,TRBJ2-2,CASSNPGQNTGELFF,TGTGCCAGTAGTAACCCGGGACAGAACACCGGGGAGCTGTTTTTT
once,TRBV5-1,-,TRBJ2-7,CASSYSSYEQYF,TGCGCCAGCAGCTATAGCTCCTACGAGCAGTACTTC
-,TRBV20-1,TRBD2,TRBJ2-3,CSASGGVTSGASTDTQYF,TGCAGTGCTAGTGGGGGGGTGACTAGCGGGGCTAGCACAGATACGCAGTATTTT
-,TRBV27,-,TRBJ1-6,CASSYEGFRNSPLHF,TGTGCCAGCAGTTATGAGGGATTCCGGAATTCACCCCTCCACTTT
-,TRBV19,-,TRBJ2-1,CASSIVGLKNEQFF,TGTGCCAGTAGTATAGTGGGTTTAAAAAATGAGCAGTTCTTC
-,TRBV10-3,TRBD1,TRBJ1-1,CAISEGQVQAFF,TGTGCCATCAGTGAGGGACAGGTTCAAGCTTTCTTT
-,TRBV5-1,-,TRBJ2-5,CASRNRAETQYF,TGCGCCAGCCGGAACAGGGCCGAGACCCAGTACTTC
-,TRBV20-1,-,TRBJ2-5,CSAMQETQYF,TGCAGTGCTATGCAAGAGACCCAGTACTTC
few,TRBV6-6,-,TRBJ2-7,CASSYVEGWYF,TGTGCCAGCAGTTACGTCGAGGGGTGGTACTTC
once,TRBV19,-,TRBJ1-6,CASSLGMGNSPLHF,TGTGCCAGTAGTCTTGGAATGGGGAATTCACCCCTCCACTTT
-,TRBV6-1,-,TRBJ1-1,CASSDPAANTEAFF,TGTGCCAGCAGTGACCCGGCAGCGAACACTGAAGCTTTCTTT
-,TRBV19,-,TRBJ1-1,CASSPVSTNTEAFF,TGTGCCAGTAGTCCGGTGTCGACGAACACTGAAGCTTTCTTT
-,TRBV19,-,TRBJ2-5,CASRDSIQETQYF,TGTGCCAGTAGGGACAGTATCCAAGAGACCCAGTACTTC
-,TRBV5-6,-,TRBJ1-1,CNSRRQKDTEAFF,TGTAATTCGCGGCGACAGAAAGACACTGAAGCTTTCTTT
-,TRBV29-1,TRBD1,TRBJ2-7,CSATGTASYEQYF,TGCAGCGCCACCGGGACAGCCTCCTACGAGCAGTACTTC
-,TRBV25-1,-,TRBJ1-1,CASRLLTGSEAFF,TGTGCCAGCAGGCTTTTGACCGGGTCTGAAGCTTTCTTT
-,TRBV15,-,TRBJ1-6,CATSSPPGHGYNSPLHF,TGTGCCACCAGCAGTCCTCCGGGACACGGTTATAATTCACCCCTCCACTTT
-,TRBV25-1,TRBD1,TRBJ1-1,CASSVSRTGRTQGAFF,TGTGCCAGCAGTGTATCACGGACAGGGAGAACCCAAGGAGCTTTCTTT